The T cell receptor beta chain under discussion was sequenced for a study of T cell responses to AZD1222 COVID-19 vaccine. Findings of the study overall: Targeting of unmutated variant regions was reportedly seen in nearly half of spike-specific TCRs. The repertoires were collected only after the peak T cell response.

As regards this clone: What it binds is not known.

Trimming removed 0 bases from V and 5 bases from J, with 19 bases in between. Per germline, CDR1 LGHDT and CDR2 YNNKEL (reference sequence). The CDR3 runs to 17 residues. The protocol was immunoSEQ multiplex PCR, while the TCRdb copy is restricted to in-frame clones and leaves out a portion. There are about 120,000 clones in the sample; around 93% occur only once, and 11% to 15% lies in the top ten. The receptor comes from an adult in good health. Sequenced here: peripheral blood, sampled on day 0 of AZD1222 vaccination. The chain recombines TRBV3-1 (or the pseudogene TRBV3-2) with TRBJ2-5; D may be TRBD1 (6 bases). CDR3 bases: TGTGCCAGCAGCCAAGAAGGTTCGGGGACATTCGGGGAGACCCAGTACTTC. Amino acids: CASSQEGSGTFGETQYF.